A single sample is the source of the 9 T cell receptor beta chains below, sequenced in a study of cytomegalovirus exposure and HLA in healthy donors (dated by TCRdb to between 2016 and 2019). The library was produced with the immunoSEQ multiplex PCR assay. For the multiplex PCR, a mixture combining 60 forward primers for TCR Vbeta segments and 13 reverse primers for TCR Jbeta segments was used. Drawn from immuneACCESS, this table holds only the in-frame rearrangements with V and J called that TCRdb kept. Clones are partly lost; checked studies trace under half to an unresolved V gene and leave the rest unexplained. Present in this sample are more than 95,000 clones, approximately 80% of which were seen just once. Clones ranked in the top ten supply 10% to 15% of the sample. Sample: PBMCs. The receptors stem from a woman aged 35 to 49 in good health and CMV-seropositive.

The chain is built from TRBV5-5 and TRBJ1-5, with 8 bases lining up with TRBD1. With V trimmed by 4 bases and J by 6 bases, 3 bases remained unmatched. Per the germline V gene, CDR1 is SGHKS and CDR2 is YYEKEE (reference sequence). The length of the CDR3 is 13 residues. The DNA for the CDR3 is TGTGCCAGCAGCCTGGACAGGGCTCAGCCCCAGCATTTT. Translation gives CASSLDRAQPQHF.

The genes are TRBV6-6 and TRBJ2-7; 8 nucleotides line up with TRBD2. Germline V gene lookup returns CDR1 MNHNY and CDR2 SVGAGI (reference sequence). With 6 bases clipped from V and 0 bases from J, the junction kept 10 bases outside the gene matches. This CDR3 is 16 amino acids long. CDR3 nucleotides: TGTGCCAGCAGCACTACTCTAGCGGGCGCCTCCTACGAGCAGTACTTC. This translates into CASSTTLAGASYEQYF.

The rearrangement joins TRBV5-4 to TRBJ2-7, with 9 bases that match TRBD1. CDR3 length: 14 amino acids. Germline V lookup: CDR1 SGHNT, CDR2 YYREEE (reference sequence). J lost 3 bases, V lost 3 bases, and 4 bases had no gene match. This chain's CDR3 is CASSYETGGYEQYF. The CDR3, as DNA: TGTGCCAGCAGCTACGAGACAGGGGGCTACGAGCAGTACTTC.

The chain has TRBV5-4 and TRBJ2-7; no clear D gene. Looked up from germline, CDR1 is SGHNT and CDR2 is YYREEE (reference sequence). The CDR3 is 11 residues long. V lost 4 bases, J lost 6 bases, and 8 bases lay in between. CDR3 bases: TGTGCCAGCAGCGAACGCAGCGAGCAGTACTTC. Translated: CASSERSEQYF. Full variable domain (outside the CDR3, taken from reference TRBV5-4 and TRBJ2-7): ETGVTQSPTHLIKTRGQQVTLRCSSQSGHNTVSWYQQALGQGPQFIFQYYREEENGRGNFPPRFSGLQFPNYSSELNVNALELDDSALYLCASSERSEQYFGPGTRLTVT.

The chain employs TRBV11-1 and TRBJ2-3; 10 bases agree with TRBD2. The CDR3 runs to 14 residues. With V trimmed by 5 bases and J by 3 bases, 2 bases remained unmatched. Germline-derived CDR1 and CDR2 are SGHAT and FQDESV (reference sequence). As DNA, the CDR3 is TGTGCCAGCAGCATTAGCGGGAGGACAGATACGCAGTATTTT. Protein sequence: CASSISGRTDTQYF.

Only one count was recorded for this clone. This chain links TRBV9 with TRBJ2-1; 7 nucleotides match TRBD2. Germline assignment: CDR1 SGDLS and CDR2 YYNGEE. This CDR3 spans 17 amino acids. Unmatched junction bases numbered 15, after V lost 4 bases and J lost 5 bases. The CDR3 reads CASSPENTGTINNEQFF. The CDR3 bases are TGTGCCAGCAGCCCAGAGAATACCGGGACTATAAACAATGAGCAGTTCTTC. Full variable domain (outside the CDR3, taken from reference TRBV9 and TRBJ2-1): DSGVTQTPKHLITATGQRVTLRCSPRSGDLSVYWYQQSLDQGLQFLIQYYNGEERAKGNILERFSAQQFPDLHSELNLSSLELGDSALYFCASSPENTGTINNEQFFGPGTRLTVL.

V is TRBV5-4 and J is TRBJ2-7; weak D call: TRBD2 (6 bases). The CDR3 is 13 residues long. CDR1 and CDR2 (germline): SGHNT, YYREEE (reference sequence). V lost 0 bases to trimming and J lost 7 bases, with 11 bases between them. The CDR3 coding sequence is TGTGCCAGCAGCTTGGGTCCGGCGGGGGAGCAGTACTTC. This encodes CASSLGPAGEQYF.

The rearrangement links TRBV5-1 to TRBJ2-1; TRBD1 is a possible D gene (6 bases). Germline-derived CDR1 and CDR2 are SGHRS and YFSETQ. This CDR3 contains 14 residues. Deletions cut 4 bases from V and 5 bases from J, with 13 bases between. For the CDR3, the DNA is TGCGCCAGCAGCGATCCGGACAGTCACAATGAGCAGTTCTTC. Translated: CASSDPDSHNEQFF.

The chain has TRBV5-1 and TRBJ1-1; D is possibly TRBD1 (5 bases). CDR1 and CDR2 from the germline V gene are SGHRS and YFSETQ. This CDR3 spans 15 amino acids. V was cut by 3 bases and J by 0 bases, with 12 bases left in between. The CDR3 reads CASSSVGALNTEAFF. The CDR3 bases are TGCGCCAGCAGCTCCGTTGGGGCGCTGAACACTGAAGCTTTCTTT.